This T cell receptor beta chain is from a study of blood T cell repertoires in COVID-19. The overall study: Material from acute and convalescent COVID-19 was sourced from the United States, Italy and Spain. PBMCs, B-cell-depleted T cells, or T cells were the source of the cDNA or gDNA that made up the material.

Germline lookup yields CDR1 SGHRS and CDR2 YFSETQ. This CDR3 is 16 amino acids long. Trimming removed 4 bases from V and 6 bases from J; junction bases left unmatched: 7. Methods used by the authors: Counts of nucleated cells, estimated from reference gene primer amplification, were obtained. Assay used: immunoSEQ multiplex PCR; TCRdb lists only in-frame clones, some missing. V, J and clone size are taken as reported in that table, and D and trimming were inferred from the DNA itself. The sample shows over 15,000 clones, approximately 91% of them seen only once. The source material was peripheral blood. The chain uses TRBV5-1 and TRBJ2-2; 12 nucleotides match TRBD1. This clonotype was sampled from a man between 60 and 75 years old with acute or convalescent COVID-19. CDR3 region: CASSLGDRGRSGELFF. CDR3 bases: TGCGCCAGCAGCCTAGGGGACAGGGGGCGTTCCGGGGAGCTGTTTTTT.